Listed here are 24 T cell receptor beta chains from one sample, sequenced in a study of T cell repertoires in cytomegalovirus infection. One entry per CDR3 protein, called by TCRdb with MiXCR from the reads. The sample includes about 570,000 distinct CDR3 sequences, over 35% seen only once; the top ten take 48%. The antigens these receptors bind are not known. The source material was cultured PBMCs, sampled from culture after CMV antigen stimulation. These receptors were collected from a human donor in good health (CMV status not recorded). Some clones in this sample may be carry-over from other donors' samples.

This clonotype has just a few counts. The chain is built from TRBV6-1 and TRBJ2-7; TRBD1 or TRBD2 may be the D gene (6 bases each). The CDR3 has 15 amino acids. Germline-derived CDR1 and CDR2 are MNHNS and SASEGT. With 3 bases removed from V and 2 bases from J, the gap between germline ends came to 14 bases. The CDR3 reads CASSDYGGSPYEQYF. CDR3 in DNA: TGTGCCAGCAGTGATTACGGGGGCTCCCCCTACGAGCAGTACTTC.

The J gene is TRBJ2-1, the V gene TRBV11-2; D unclear. The CDR3 is 15 amino acids. Germline-derived CDR1 and CDR2 are SGHAT and FQNNGV. The V end was cut by 3 bases, the J end by 9 bases, with 18 bases between. DNA of the CDR3: TGTGCCAGCAGCTTTTTGGGCTTAGTAAGGAGTGAGCAGTTCTTC. Residues: CASSFLGLVRSEQFF.

This clonotype was recorded a few times. V usage is TRBV7-2 and J usage is TRBJ2-7; TRBD2 aligns across 8 bases. CDR1 is SGHTA and CDR2 is FQGNSA in the germline V gene. This CDR3 is built from 16 residues. V lost 5 bases to trimming and J lost 0 bases; unmatched junction nucleotides: 9. The CDR3 region has the DNA TGTGCCAGCAGCCTCGGGGGGGCTATTAGCTCCTACGAGCAGTACTTC. Its translation: CASSLGGAISSYEQYF.

There are a few counts of this clonotype. The chain recombines TRBV7-9 with TRBJ2-6; either TRBD1 or TRBD2 may supply D (5 bases each). Trimming pared 5 bases from V and 2 bases from J, leaving 10 bases between. Germline lookup yields CDR1 SEHNR and CDR2 FQNEAQ (reference sequence). The CDR3 covers 15 residues. The CDR3 DNA reads as TGTGCCAGCAGCCTGGGGGAAGCTGGGGCCAACGTCCTGACTTTC. This codes for CASSLGEAGANVLTF.

The chain combines TRBV19 with TRBJ2-6, with D perhaps TRBD1 or TRBD2 (5 bases each). Trimming left V 6 bases short and J 3 bases short, with 18 bases between. The CDR3 covers 17 residues. CDR1 is LNHDA and CDR2 is SQIVND in the germline V gene (reference sequence). CDR3 loop: CASSLLLVGDGANVLTF. The CDR3 DNA is TGTGCCAGTAGCCTCCTTCTAGTGGGGGATGGGGCCAACGTCCTGACTTTC. The entire variable domain, with the rest obtained from reference TRBV19 and TRBJ2-6, is as follows: DGGITQSPKYLFRKEGQNVTLSCEQNLNHDAMYWYRQDPGQGLRLIYYSQIVNDFQKGDIAEGYSVSREKKESFPLTVTSAQKNPTAFYLCASSLLLVGDGANVLTFGAGSRLTVL.

The chain is built from TRBV6-1 and TRBJ2-5; no clear D. The CDR3 runs 14 residues. V was clipped by 0 bases and J by 5 bases, with 10 bases between them. Looked up from germline, CDR1 is MNHNS and CDR2 is SASEGT. The CDR3 DNA is TGTGCCAGCAGTGAAGCGCTTCGGCGGGAGACCCAGTACTTC. Protein sequence: CASSEALRRETQYF.

This chain joins TRBV7-6 and TRBJ2-7; weak D call: TRBD1 (5 bases). This CDR3 has 13 amino acids. V lost 4 bases and J 5 bases, leaving 12 bases between the germline ends. The germline CDR1 and CDR2 sequences are SGHVS and FNYEAQ. CDR3 residues: CASSSTDRDEQYF. CDR3 bases: TGTGCCAGCAGCTCGACCGACAGAGACGAGCAGTACTTC.

The V and J genes are TRBV7-9 and TRBJ2-1, with TRBD2 matching over 9 bases. Germline CDR1 is SEHNR and CDR2 is FQNEAQ (reference sequence). Trimming took 5 bases from V and 6 from J; bases not matched to a gene: 5. This CDR3 is 14 amino acids long. The chain's CDR3 is CASSPAGLANEQFF. DNA for the CDR3: TGTGCCAGCAGCCCAGCGGGACTAGCCAATGAGCAGTTCTTC.

This clonotype was seen only a few times. V is TRBV7-2 and J is TRBJ2-1; D tentatively fits TRBD1 or TRBD2 (5 bases each). The CDR3 runs 15 residues. V was pared by 3 bases and J by 6 bases, with 15 bases between. The germline gives CDR1 SGHTA, CDR2 FQGNSA. As DNA, the CDR3 is TGTGCCAGCAGCTTGGGACCTCCTAGAGTCAATGAGCAGTTCTTC. It encodes CASSLGPPRVNEQFF.

In this sample, this clonotype turned up many times. The genes are TRBV7-2 and TRBJ1-1; D is uncertain. Trimming took 1 base from V and 1 from J, leaving 10 bases between them. The CDR3 is 15 residues long. Germline assignment: CDR1 SGHTA and CDR2 FQGNSA. Here the CDR3 reads CASSLGLWGNTEAFF. CDR3 in DNA: TGTGCCAGCAGCTTAGGATTATGGGGGAACACTGAAGCTTTCTTT.

Only a few counts were recorded for this clonotype. The V and J genes are TRBV7-9 and TRBJ2-3, with D uncertain. Trimming removed 1 base from V and 2 bases from J, with 13 bases in between. Per the germline V gene, CDR1 is SEHNR and CDR2 is FQNEAQ (reference sequence). There are 16 residues in the CDR3. The CDR3 here is CASSLEADSVTDTQYF. The CDR3 DNA sequence: TGTGCCAGCAGCTTAGAGGCAGACTCGGTCACAGATACGCAGTATTTT.

V is TRBV5-4 and J is TRBJ2-2, with TRBD1 identical over 8 bases. The CDR3 is 16 amino acids. Germline lookup yields CDR1 SGHNT and CDR2 YYREEE (reference sequence). Losses at the gene ends were 3 bases for V and 6 bases for J; bases not matched to a gene: 10. Here the CDR3 reads CASSSPPGQGPGELFF. The CDR3 DNA sequence: TGTGCCAGCAGCTCACCACCCGGACAGGGTCCCGGGGAGCTGTTTTTT. The full variable domain, with the rest looked up from reference TRBV5-4 and TRBJ2-2, is ETGVTQSPTHLIKTRGQQVTLRCSSQSGHNTVSWYQQALGQGPQFIFQYYREEENGRGNFPPRFSGLQFPNYSSELNVNALELDDSALYLCASSSPPGQGPGELFFGEGSRLTVL.

V and J are TRBV2 and TRBJ1-2; TRBD1 matches 7 bases. Germline V lookup: CDR1 SNHLY, CDR2 FYNNEI. CDR3 length equals 13 residues. The junction had 6 bases not matched to a gene; V was cut back by 5 bases and J by 6 bases. The CDR3 spells CASSLQGIHGYTF. The CDR3 DNA is TGTGCCAGCAGTCTACAGGGGATCCATGGCTACACCTTC.

This clonotype was detected only a few times. The V and J genes are TRBV6-1 and TRBJ2-1, with TRBD2 identical over 11 bases. Trimming took 2 bases from V and 4 from J; bases not matched to a gene: 1. Germline lookup yields CDR1 MNHNS and CDR2 SASEGT. The CDR3 covers 15 residues. The CDR3 loop is CASSERLAGYNEQFF. DNA of the CDR3: TGTGCCAGCAGTGAAAGACTAGCGGGATACAATGAGCAGTTCTTC.

The CDR3 nucleotides read TGTGCCAGCAGCTTAATGGCGGTTCCCTACGAGCAGTACTTC. As protein: CASSLMAVPYEQYF. The chain links TRBV7-9 to TRBJ2-7, with D unresolved. The CDR3 has 14 residues. CDR1 is SEHNR, CDR2 FQNEAQ, per germline (reference sequence). V shed 2 bases and J shed 2 bases, with 10 bases lying between them.

The chain employs TRBV6-1 and TRBJ1-2; D remains unclear. Per germline, CDR1 MNHNS and CDR2 SASEGT. Trimming cost V 7 bases and J 1 base, with 10 bases left between them. The CDR3 contains 13 residues. CDR3 amino acids: CASKKSNNYGYTF. DNA for the CDR3: TGTGCCAGCAAGAAGAGTAATAACTATGGCTACACCTTC.

This clonotype was observed many times. This chain joins TRBV12-3 or TRBV12-4 and TRBJ2-7; D is unclear. CDR3 length: 13 amino acids. V was cut by 3 bases and J by 0 bases, with 6 bases left in between. Here the CDR3 reads CASSLGNSYEQYF. CDR3 coding DNA: TGTGCCAGCAGTTTGGGCAACTCCTACGAGCAGTACTTC.

This chain links TRBV4-3 with TRBJ2-7; a possible D gene is TRBD1 (5 bases). V was trimmed by 1 base and J by 1 base, leaving 8 bases between them. This CDR3 comprises 14 residues. In germline, CDR1 is LGHNA, CDR2 YSLEER. The chain's CDR3 is CASSQVRGSYEQYF. The CDR3 DNA follows: TGCGCCAGCAGCCAAGTTAGGGGTTCCTACGAGCAGTACTTC.

This chain links TRBV6-5 with TRBJ2-7; unclear D gene. V shed 0 bases and J shed 3 bases, with 9 bases lying between them. The germline V gene encodes CDR1 MNHEY and CDR2 SVGAGI. CDR3 length equals 14 residues. The CDR3 is CASSYSYTNYEQYF. The DNA for the CDR3 is TGTGCCAGCAGTTACTCTTACACCAACTACGAGCAGTACTTC.

On this clonotype itself: Since a much larger clone is just one base distant, this may be a read error. The V call is TRBV7-8, the J call TRBJ2-1, with D tentatively TRBD1 (5 bases). Germline assignment: CDR1 SGHVS and CDR2 FQNEAQ. The CDR3 has 16 amino acids. This CDR3 reads CASSHPFRRGYNEHFF. In DNA, the CDR3 is TGTGCCAGCAGCCATCCGTTCCGAAGGGGCTACAATGAGCATTTCTTC.

This clonotype was picked up a small number of times. The chain recombines TRBV7-2 with TRBJ1-2; a weak D match, TRBD1 (5 bases). CDR3 size: 15 residues. CDR1 is SGHTA and CDR2 is FQGNSA in the germline V gene. V shed 3 bases and J shed 4 bases, with 15 bases lying between them. The CDR3 spells CASSFGTERIYGYTF. For the CDR3, the DNA is TGTGCCAGCAGCTTCGGGACGGAGAGGATCTATGGCTACACCTTC.

In its sample, this clonotype was seen once. CDR3 region: CASIWASGRAPLYEQFF. CDR3 nucleotides: TGTGCCAGCATATGGGCTAGCGGGAGGGCCCCGCTCTATGAGCAGTTCTTC. The rearrangement uses TRBV5-5 and TRBJ2-1, with TRBD2 matching 12 bases. The CDR3 contains 17 residues. CDR1 and CDR2 (germline): SGHKS, YYEKEE (reference sequence). The J segment lost 8 bases and the V segment lost 6 bases, leaving 15 bases of the junction unmatched. The full variable domain, completed using reference TRBV5-5 and TRBJ2-1, is DAGVTQSPTHLIKTRGQQVTLRCSPISGHKSVSWYQQVLGQGPQFIFQYYEKEERGRGNFPDRFSARQFPNYSSELNVNALLLGDSALYLCASIWASGRAPLYEQFFGPGTRLTVL.

V gene TRBV20-1 combines with J gene TRBJ1-5; D is uncertain. The CDR3 loop spans 13 amino acids. The germline V gene encodes CDR1 DFQATT and CDR2 SNEGSKA (reference sequence). The ends were cut back, 0 bases at V and 7 bases at J, with 10 bases in the middle. This CDR3 reads CSARDVVSQPQHF. The CDR3 nucleotides read TGCAGTGCTAGAGATGTGGTTTCGCAGCCCCAGCATTTT.

The chain employs TRBV12-3 or TRBV12-4 and TRBJ2-1; D is perhaps TRBD2 (5 bases). V gave up 2 bases and J gave up 8 bases, with 16 bases separating them. The CDR3 spans 15 residues. The CDR3 DNA is TGTGCCAGCAGTTTACTTACAGCGGAGGCCCATGAGCAGTTCTTC. As protein: CASSLLTAEAHEQFF.